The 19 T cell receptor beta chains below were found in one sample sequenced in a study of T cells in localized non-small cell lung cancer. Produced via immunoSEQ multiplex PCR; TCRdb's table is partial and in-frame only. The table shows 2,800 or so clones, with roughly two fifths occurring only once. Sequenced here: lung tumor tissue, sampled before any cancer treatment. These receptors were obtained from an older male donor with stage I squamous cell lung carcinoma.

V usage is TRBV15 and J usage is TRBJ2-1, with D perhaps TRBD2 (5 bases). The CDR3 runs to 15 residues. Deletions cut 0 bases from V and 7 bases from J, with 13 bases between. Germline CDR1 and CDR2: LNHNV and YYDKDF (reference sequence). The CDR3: CATSRDNGVTNEQFF. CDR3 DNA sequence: TGTGCCACCAGCAGAGATAACGGGGTCACGAATGAGCAGTTCTTC.

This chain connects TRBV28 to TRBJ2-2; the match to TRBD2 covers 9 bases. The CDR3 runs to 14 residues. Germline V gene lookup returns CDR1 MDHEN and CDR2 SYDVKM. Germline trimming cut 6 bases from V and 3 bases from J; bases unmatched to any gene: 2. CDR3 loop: CASRVAGDTGELFF. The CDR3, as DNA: TGTGCCAGCAGAGTAGCGGGGGACACCGGGGAGCTGTTTTTT.

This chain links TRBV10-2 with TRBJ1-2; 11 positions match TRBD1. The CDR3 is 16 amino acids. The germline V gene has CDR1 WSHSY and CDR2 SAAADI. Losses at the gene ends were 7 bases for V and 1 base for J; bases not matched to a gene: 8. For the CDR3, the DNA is TGCGCCAGCATGGGGACAGGGGGGATTTTTAACTATGGCTACACCTTC. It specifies CASMGTGGIFNYGYTF.

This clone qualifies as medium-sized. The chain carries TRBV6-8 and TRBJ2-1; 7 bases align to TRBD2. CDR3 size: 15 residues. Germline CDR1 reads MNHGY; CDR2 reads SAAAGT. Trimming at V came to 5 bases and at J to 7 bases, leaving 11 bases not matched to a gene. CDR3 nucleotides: TGTGCCAGCAGTCGCCGGCCGGGAGGAAGTAATGAGCAGTTCTTC. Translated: CASSRRPGGSNEQFF.

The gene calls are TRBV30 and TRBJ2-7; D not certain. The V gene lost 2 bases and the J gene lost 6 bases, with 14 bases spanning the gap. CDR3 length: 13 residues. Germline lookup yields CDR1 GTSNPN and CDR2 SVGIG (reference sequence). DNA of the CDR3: TGTGCCTGGAGTTTCTTCGGTTTCCGCGAGCAGTACTTC. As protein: CAWSFFGFREQYF.

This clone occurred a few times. The chain's CDR3 is CASSQKGGDEQYF. For the CDR3, the DNA is TGTGCCAGCAGTCAGAAAGGGGGTGACGAGCAGTACTTC. The V gene is TRBV6-8, the J gene TRBJ2-7; D is possibly TRBD1 (6 bases). CDR3 size: 13 residues. Germline loops: CDR1 MNHGY, CDR2 SAAAGT. The germline V and J ends were trimmed by 5 bases and 5 bases, with 13 bases remaining between them.

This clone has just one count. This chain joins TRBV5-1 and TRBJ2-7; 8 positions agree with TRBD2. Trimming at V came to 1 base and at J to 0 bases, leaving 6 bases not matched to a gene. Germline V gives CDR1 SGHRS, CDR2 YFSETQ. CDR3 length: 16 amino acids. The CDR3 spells CASSLNGGRSSYEQYF. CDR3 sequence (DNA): TGCGCCAGCAGCTTGAATGGCGGGAGGAGCTCCTACGAGCAGTACTTC.

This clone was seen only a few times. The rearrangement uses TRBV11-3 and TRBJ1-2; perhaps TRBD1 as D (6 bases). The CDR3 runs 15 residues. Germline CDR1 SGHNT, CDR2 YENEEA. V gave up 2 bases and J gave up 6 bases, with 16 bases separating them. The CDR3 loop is CASSLTGGPTDGYTF. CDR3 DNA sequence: TGTGCCAGCAGCTTAACGGGGGGCCCGACAGATGGCTACACCTTC.

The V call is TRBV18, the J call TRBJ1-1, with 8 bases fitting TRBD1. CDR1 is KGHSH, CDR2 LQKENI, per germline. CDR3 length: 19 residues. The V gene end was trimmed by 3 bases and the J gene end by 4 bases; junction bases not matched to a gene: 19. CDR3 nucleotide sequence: TGTGCCAGCTCACCTTTCAGGACGACAGGGGATGGTATGAGCACTGAAGCTTTCTTT. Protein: CASSPFRTTGDGMSTEAFF. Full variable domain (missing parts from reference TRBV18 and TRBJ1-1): NAGVMQNPRHLVRRRGQEARLRCSPMKGHSHVYWYRQLPEEGLKFMVYLQKENIIDESGMPKERFSAEFPKEGPSILRIQQVVRGDSAAYFCASSPFRTTGDGMSTEAFFGQGTRLTVV.

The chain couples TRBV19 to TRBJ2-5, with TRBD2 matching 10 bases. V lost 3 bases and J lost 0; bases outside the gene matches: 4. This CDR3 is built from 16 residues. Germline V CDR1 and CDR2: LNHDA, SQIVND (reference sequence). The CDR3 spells CASSMWTSGNQETQYF. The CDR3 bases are TGTGCCAGTAGTATGTGGACTAGCGGAAACCAAGAGACCCAGTACTTC.

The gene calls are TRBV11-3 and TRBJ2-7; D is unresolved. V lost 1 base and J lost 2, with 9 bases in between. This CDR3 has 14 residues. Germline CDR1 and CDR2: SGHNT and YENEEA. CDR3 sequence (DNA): TGTGCCAGCAGCTTAGGTGACCACGCCTACGAGCAGTACTTC. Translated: CASSLGDHAYEQYF.

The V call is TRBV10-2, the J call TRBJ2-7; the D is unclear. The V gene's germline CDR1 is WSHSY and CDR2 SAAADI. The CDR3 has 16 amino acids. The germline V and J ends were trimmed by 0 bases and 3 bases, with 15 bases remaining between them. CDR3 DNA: TGCGCCAGCAGTGAGTCGAGAGTTGGCAGTATCTACGAGCAGTACTTC. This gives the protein CASSESRVGSIYEQYF.

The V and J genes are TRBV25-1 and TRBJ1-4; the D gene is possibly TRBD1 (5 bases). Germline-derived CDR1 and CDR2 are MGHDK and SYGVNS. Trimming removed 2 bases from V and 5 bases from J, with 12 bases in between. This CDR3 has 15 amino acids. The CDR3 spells CASSEDNRKNEKLFF. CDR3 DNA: TGTGCCAGCAGTGAAGATAACAGGAAGAATGAAAAACTGTTTTTT.

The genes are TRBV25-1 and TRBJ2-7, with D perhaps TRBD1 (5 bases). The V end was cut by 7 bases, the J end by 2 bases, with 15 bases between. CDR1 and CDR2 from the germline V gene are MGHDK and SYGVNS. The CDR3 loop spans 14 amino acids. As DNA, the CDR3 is TGTGCCAGCAAGGAGTGGGGCCCAACCTACGAGCAGTACTTC. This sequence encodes CASKEWGPTYEQYF.

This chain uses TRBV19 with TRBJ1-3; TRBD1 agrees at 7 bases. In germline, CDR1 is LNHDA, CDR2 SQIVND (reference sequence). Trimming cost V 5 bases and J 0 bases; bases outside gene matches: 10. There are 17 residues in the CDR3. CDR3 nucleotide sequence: TGTGCCAGTAGTGAGTTCGGACAGGCCAACTCTGGAAACACCATATATTTT. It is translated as CASSEFGQANSGNTIYF.

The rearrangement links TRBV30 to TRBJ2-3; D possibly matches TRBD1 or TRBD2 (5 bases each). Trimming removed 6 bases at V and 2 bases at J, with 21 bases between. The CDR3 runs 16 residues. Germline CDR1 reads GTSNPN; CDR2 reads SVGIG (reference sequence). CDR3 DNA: TGTGCCTGCCTCATCCAGGGACGCCACTACACAGATACGCAGTATTTT. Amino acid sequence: CACLIQGRHYTDTQYF.

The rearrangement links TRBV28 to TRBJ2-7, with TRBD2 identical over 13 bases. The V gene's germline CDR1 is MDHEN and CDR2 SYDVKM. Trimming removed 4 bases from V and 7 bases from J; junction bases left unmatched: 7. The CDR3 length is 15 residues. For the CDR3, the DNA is TGTGCCAGCAGTTCACTAGCGGGAGGGCCTGGGGAGCAGTACTTC. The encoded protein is CASSSLAGGPGEQYF.

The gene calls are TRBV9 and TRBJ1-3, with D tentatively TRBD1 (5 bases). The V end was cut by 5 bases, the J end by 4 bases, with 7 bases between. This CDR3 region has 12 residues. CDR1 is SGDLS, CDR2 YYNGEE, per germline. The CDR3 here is CASRDKGNTIYF. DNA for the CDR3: TGTGCCAGCAGGGACAAGGGAAACACCATATATTTT.

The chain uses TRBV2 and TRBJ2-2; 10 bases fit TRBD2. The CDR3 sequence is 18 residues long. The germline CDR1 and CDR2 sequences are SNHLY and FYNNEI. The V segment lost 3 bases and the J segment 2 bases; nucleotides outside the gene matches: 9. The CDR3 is CASSEIRIAGGNTGELFF. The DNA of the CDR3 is TGTGCCAGCAGTGAGATCCGAATAGCGGGAGGAAACACCGGGGAGCTGTTTTTT.